This is a list of T cell receptor beta chains from one sample in a study of radiotherapy plus CTLA-4 blockade in lung cancer. Sequencing was performed with immunoSEQ multiplex PCR; in TCRdb, only in-frame clones are kept and a portion is missing. There are tens of thousands of clones in the sample; more than 60% occur only once, and over 20% lies in the top ten. Source: peripheral blood, taken from a patient treated with radiotherapy plus ipilimumab. These receptors all stem from a human donor with non-small cell lung cancer whose response to radiotherapy plus ipilimumab could not be evaluated. Some clones in this sample may be carry-over from other donors' samples. Both conserved end residues are part of each CDR3. The D gene is left open where the match is weak. Only part of the rows carry a size: once, few, many, or a class if the clone is expanded.

v_call	d_call	clone_size	j_call	cdr3_length	cdr3_nt	cdr3_aa
TRBV5-1	TRBD1	-	TRBJ2-7	13	TGCGCCAGCAGCTGGACAGGGGATGACGAGCAGTACTTC	CASSWTGDDEQYF
TRBV18	-	once	TRBJ1-4	15	TGTGCCAGCTCACCATTCGGGGAAGCTAATGAAAAACTGTTTTTT	CASSPFGEANEKLFF
TRBV5-1	TRBD2	-	TRBJ2-7	21	TGCGCCAGCAGCTTGGCCGGTACTAGCGGGGGGGCCTCCTTTTACTCCTACGAGCAGTACTTC	CASSLAGTSGGASFYSYEQYF
TRBV29-1	-	few	TRBJ1-1	13	TGCAGCGTTGGTGCAGGGGTGAACACTGAAGCTTTCTTT	CSVGAGVNTEAFF
TRBV14	-	few	TRBJ1-5	14	TGTGCCAGCAGCCAAGAGCAGGCAAATCAGCCCCAGCATTTT	CASSQEQANQPQHF
TRBV29-1	-	-	TRBJ2-1	12	TGCAGCGTTGTCAGGCAGGGGAATGAGCAGTTCTTC	CSVVRQGNEQFF
TRBV6-5	TRBD1	-	TRBJ2-5	15	TGTGCCAGCAGTCCCATGGGACAGCCCCGGGAGACCCAGTACTTC	CASSPMGQPRETQYF
TRBV28	-	-	TRBJ1-2	11	TGTGCCAGCACGAGGGACTATGGCTACACCTTC	CASTRDYGYTF
TRBV4-2	TRBD2	-	TRBJ2-3	16	TGTGCCAGCAGCCAAGGGCGGGGGGGCGATTCAGATACGCAGTATTTT	CASSQGRGGDSDTQYF
TRBV18	-	-	TRBJ2-1	15	TGTGCCAGCTCACCCGGACGGGGAGAATACAATGAGCAGTTCTTC	CASSPGRGEYNEQFF
TRBV15	-	-	TRBJ1-1	15	TGTGCCACCAGCAGGGGGGAGGGCAGCCACACTGAAGCTTTCTTT	CATSRGEGSHTEAFF
TRBV7-2	-	-	TRBJ2-3	13	TGTGCCAGCAGCTTTTCAAGGGGAGATACGCAGTATTTT	CASSFSRGDTQYF
TRBV4-3	-	once	TRBJ2-1	12	TGCGCCAGCAGCCAGGGGGCCCATGAGCAGTTCTTC	CASSQGAHEQFF
TRBV4-3	-	-	TRBJ1-5	15	TGCGCCAGCAGCCAATCACCGGGAGACAATCAGCCCCAGCATTTT	CASSQSPGDNQPQHF
TRBV6-5	-	-	TRBJ2-5	11	TGTGCCAGCAGTACTACAGCGGATCAGTACTTC	CASSTTADQYF
TRBV5-1	TRBD1	-	TRBJ1-2	14	TGCGCCAGCAGTCCGGGACAGGGGGACTATGGCTACACCTTC	CASSPGQGDYGYTF
TRBV7-7	-	-	TRBJ2-2	15	TGTGCTAGCAGCTTTAGAGGGAAAAGCACCGGGGAGCTGTTTTTT	CASSFRGKSTGELFF
TRBV28	-	-	TRBJ1-1	14	TGTGCCACTTTGGGAGGGGGACATTTTCTTGAAGCTTTCTTT	CATLGGGHFLEAFF
TRBV15	-	once	TRBJ2-2	12	TGTGCCACCAGCGGCGGAGTCGGGGAGCTGTTTTTT	CATSGGVGELFF
TRBV7-2	TRBD1	-	TRBJ2-7	13	TGTGCCAGCAGCTCGGACAGGGTTGGCGAGCAGTACTTC	CASSSDRVGEQYF
TRBV5-1	-	-	TRBJ1-4	15	TGCGCCAGCAGCTTGGGCGGGGCAACTAATGAAAAACTGTTTTTT	CASSLGGATNEKLFF
TRBV2	-	once	TRBJ2-7	12	TGTGCCACGCGACAGGTCGGGGACGAGCAGTACTTC	CATRQVGDEQYF
TRBV6-5	TRBD1	-	TRBJ2-7	13	TGTGCCAGCAGATACAGGGGAACCTACGAGCAGTACTTC	CASRYRGTYEQYF
TRBV29-1	TRBD2	-	TRBJ2-1	16	TGCAGCGTCTCTGGGACTAGCGGGGGGGTCTACAATGAGCAGTTCTTC	CSVSGTSGGVYNEQFF
TRBV2	TRBD2	few	TRBJ2-3	15	TGTGCCAGCAGAAAGGGACTAGCAGCCACAGATACGCAGTATTTT	CASRKGLAATDTQYF
TRBV6-1	-	-	TRBJ2-7	14	TGTGCCAGCAGAGCCAGCGTCGCAGACTACGAGCAGTACTTC	CASRASVADYEQYF
TRBV7-3	TRBD2	-	TRBJ2-1	14	TGTGCCAGTAGCTTCAGACTAGCGACAGATGAGCAGTTCTTC	CASSFRLATDEQFF
TRBV7-8	TRBD1	-	TRBJ2-3	17	TGTGCCAGCACCCGGGGACAGGGAGAAGGTAGCACAGATACGCAGTATTTT	CASTRGQGEGSTDTQYF
TRBV5-4	-	-	TRBJ2-3	12	TGTGCCAGCAGCTTGGATTCATATACGCAGTATTTT	CASSLDSYTQYF
TRBV6-5	TRBD1	-	TRBJ2-7	15	TGTGCCAGCAGTCCAACAGGGGGGAAGACCTACGAGCAGTACTTC	CASSPTGGKTYEQYF
TRBV7-9	-	-	TRBJ1-1	15	TGTGCCAGCAGCCAAGGTAGTGCTTCGGGCACTGAAGCTTTCTTT	CASSQGSASGTEAFF
TRBV13	TRBD2	-	TRBJ2-1	14	TGTGCCAGCAGGCCGGCGGGGGGCAGGAATGAGCAGTTCTTC	CASRPAGGRNEQFF
TRBV20-1	-	once	TRBJ2-7	11	TGCAGTGCTAGACCGACTTACGAGCAGTACTTC	CSARPTYEQYF
TRBV6-5	TRBD1	-	TRBJ2-7	14	TGTGCCAGCAGTGTGGCAGGGGGTATCCACGAGCAGTACTTC	CASSVAGGIHEQYF
TRBV14	-	-	TRBJ1-4	16	TGTGCCAGCAGCCAAGTGGGGGGGGTGTCTGGCGAAAAACTGTTTTTT	CASSQVGGVSGEKLFF
TRBV11-3	TRBD1	-	TRBJ2-7	17	TGTGCCAGCAGCTTTGGGATCCCCGGGACAGGGAACTACGAGCAGTACTTC	CASSFGIPGTGNYEQYF